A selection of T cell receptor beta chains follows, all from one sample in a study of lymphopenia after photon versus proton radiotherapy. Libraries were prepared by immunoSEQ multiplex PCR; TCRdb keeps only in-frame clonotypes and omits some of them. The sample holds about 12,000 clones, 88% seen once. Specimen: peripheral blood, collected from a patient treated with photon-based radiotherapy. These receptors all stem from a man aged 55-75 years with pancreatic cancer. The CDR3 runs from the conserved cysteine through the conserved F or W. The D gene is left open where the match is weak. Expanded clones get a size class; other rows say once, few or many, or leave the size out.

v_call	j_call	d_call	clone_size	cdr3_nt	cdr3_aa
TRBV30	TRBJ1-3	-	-	TGTGCCTGGAGTGTTAGTCCGTCTAGCACCATATATTTT	CAWSVSPSSTIYF
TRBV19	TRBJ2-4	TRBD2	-	TGTGCCAGTAGTTCAACTCTAGCGGGGGGAGCCCTAGCCAAAAACATTCAGTACTTC	CASSSTLAGGALAKNIQYF
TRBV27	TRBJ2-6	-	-	TGTGCCAGCAGAGGTTGGTCTGGGGCCAACGTCCTGACTTTC	CASRGWSGANVLTF
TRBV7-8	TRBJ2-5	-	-	TGTGCCAGCAGCTTAGCTTTCCGAGGGAGGCAAGAGACCCAGTACTTC	CASSLAFRGRQETQYF
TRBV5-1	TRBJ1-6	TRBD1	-	TGCGCCAGCAGCTTGGAGGGGGGGACAGGGGATTCACCCCTCCACTTT	CASSLEGGTGDSPLHF
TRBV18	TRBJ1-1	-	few	TGTGCCAGCTCTCGAAACGGGCGAACTGAAGCTTTCTTT	CASSRNGRTEAFF
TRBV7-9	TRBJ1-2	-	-	TGTGCCAGCAGCCCCCCGGGGTCACCCGGCTACACCTTC	CASSPPGSPGYTF
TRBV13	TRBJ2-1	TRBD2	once	TGTGCCAGCAGCTTAGGGACTAGCGGGGGGGCTCGGGTATTCGATGAGCAGTTCTTC	CASSLGTSGGARVFDEQFF
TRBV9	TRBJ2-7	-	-	TGTGCCAGCAGCGACGAGGACAGAGCCTACGAGCAGTACTTC	CASSDEDRAYEQYF
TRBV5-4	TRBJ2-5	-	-	TGTGCCAGCAGCACGGCAGGGACTCAAGAGACCCAGTACTTC	CASSTAGTQETQYF
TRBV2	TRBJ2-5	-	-	TGTGCCAGCAGGGACAGACAAGAGACCCAGTACTTC	CASRDRQETQYF
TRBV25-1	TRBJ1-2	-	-	TGTGCCAGCAGTCCCCAGGACCTGGCTGGATATGGCTACACCTTC	CASSPQDLAGYGYTF
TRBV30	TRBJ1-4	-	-	TGTGCCTGGAGTGTACGGGGGCGTTGGAATGAAAAACTGTTTTTT	CAWSVRGRWNEKLFF
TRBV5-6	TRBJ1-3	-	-	TGTGCCAGCAGCGGAGGGGGAAACACCATATATTTT	CASSGGGNTIYF
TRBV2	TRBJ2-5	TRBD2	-	TGTGCCAGCAGTGCCCTCGCAAGCGGGGGACAAGAGACCCAGTACTTC	CASSALASGGQETQYF
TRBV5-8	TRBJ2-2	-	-	TGTGCCAGCAGCCTACTAGGGCAAAACACCGGGGAGCTGTTTTTT	CASSLLGQNTGELFF
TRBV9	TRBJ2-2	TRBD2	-	TGTGCCAGCAGCGACCCTTGGGGGGGGACCGCCCGCGGGACCGGGGAGCTGTTTTTT	CASSDPWGGTARGTGELFF
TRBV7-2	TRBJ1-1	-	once	TGTGCCAGCAGCTTCGGTATTCGGCTCACTGAAGCTTTCTTT	CASSFGIRLTEAFF
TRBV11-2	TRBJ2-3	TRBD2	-	TGTGCCAGCAGCTTATCGCGGGGGTTAACAGATACGCAGTATTTT	CASSLSRGLTDTQYF
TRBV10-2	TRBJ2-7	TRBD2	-	TGCGCCAGCAGACCAACAGGACTAGCGGGGGGGAGATCCTACGAGCAGTACTTC	CASRPTGLAGGRSYEQYF
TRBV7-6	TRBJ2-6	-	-	TGTGCCAGCAGCTTATCTTTCTATGGAGGTTCTGGGGCCAACGTCCTGACTTTC	CASSLSFYGGSGANVLTF
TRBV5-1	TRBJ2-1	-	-	TGCGCCAGCAGCTCGAGGGGGACACAGACCTACAATGAGCAGTTCTTC	CASSSRGTQTYNEQFF
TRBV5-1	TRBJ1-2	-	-	TGCGCCAGCAGCTTTGAGGGGCAACCTAATGGCTACACCTTC	CASSFEGQPNGYTF
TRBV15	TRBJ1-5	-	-	TGTGCCACCAGCAGAGATCCCACAGGGAGGCAGCCCCAGCATTTT	CATSRDPTGRQPQHF
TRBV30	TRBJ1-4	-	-	TGTGCCTGGAGTACAGTCAGCAAACTGTTTTTT	CAWSTVSKLFF
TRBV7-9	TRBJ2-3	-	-	TGTGCCATCCCGAGGCGGGACAGTACCCCGGGCGGAAATACGCAGTATTTT	CAIPRRDSTPGGNTQYF
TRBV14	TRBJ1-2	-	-	TGTGCCAGCAGCCAAGTGAGGGACCCCTATGGCTACACCTTC	CASSQVRDPYGYTF
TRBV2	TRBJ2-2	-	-	TGTGCCAGCCTTCAGGAGGGGGCAGGCACCGGGGAGCTGTTTTTT	CASLQEGAGTGELFF
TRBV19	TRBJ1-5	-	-	TGTGCCAGTAGTATAGGGAGGTGGAATAGACGGTATAGCAATCAGCCCCAGCATTTT	CASSIGRWNRRYSNQPQHF
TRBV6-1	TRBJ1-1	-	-	TGTGCCAGCAGGGAGGGGAGGACTGAAGCTTTCTTT	CASREGRTEAFF
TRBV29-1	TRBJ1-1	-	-	TGCAGCGCCCAGGGGCGGGAAGCTTTCTTT	CSAQGREAFF
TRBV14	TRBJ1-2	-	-	TGTGCCAGCAGCCAAGATCAGGGAGGCTATGGCTACACCTTC	CASSQDQGGYGYTF
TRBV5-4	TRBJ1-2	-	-	TGTGCCAGCAGCATAGGACAGCGGTACTATGGCTACACCTTC	CASSIGQRYYGYTF
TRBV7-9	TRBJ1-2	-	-	TGTGCCAGCACCCCGGCAGGGGAGGGCTACACCTTC	CASTPAGEGYTF
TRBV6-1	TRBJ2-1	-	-	TGTGCCAGCAGTGAACCAGGGAAGGGGAGAGGGGATGAGCAGTTCTTC	CASSEPGKGRGDEQFF
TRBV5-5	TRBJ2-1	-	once	TGTGCCAGCAGCTTGGCGGCGAGCTCCTACAATGAGCAGTTCTTC	CASSLAASSYNEQFF
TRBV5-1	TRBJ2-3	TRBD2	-	TGCGCCAGCAGCTCAGGACTAGCGGGTACCTATACGCAGTATTTT	CASSSGLAGTYTQYF